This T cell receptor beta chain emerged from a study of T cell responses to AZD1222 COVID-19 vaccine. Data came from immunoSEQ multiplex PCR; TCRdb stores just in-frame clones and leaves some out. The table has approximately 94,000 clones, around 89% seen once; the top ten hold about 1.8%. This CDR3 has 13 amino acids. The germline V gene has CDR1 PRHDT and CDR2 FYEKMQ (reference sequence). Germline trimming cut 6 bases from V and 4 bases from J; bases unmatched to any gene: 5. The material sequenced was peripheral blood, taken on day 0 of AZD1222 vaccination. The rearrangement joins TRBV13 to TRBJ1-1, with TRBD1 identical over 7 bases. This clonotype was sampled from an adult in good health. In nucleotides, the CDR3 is TGTGCCAGCAGTTATAGGGGGCGCACTGAAGCTTTCTTT. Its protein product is CASSYRGRTEAFF.